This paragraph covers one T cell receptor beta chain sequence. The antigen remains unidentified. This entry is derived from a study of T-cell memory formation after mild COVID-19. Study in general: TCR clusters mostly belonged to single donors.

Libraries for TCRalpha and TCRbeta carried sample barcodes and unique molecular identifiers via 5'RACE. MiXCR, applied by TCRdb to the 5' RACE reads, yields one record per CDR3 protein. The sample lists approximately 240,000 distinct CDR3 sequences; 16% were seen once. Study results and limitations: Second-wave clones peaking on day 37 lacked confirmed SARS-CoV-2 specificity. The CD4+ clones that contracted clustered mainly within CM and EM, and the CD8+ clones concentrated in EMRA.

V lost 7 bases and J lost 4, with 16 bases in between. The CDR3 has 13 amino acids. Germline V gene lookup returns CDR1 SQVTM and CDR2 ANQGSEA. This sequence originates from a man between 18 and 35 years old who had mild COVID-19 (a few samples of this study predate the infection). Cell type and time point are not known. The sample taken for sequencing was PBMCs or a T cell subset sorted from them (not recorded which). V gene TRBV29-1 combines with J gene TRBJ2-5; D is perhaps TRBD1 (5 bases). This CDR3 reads CSGGNRPGETQYF. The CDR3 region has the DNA TGCAGCGGGGGCAACAGACCAGGAGAGACCCAGTACTTC. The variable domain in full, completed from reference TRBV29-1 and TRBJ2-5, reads SAVISQKPSRDICQRGTSLTIQCQVDSQVTMMFWYRQQPGQSLTLIATANQGSEATYESGFVIDKFPISRPNLTFSTLTVSNMSPEDSSIYLCSGGNRPGETQYFGPGTRLLVL.